A single sample gave rise to the 16 T cell receptor beta chains below, sequenced in a study of PD-1 blockade in classical Hodgkin lymphoma. Patients all relapsed after autologous stem cell transplantation, and there was variation in brentuximab vedotin exposure. Assay: immunoSEQ multiplex PCR; the TCRdb copy retains only in-frame clones and omits some. The sample lists around 20,000 clones, roughly 80% occurring once. The sequencing here drew on peripheral blood mononuclear cells (PBMCs), taken before the second cycle of nivolumab. These receptors were collected from a human donor with classical Hodgkin lymphoma.

The CDR3 DNA sequence: TGCGCCAGCAGAAGGCAACCGAACACCGGGGAGCTGTTTTTT. This sequence encodes CASRRQPNTGELFF. V gene TRBV10-1 combines with J gene TRBJ2-2; D gene uncertain. This CDR3 has 14 residues. CDR1 is WNHNN, CDR2 SYGVQD, per germline (reference sequence). V was shortened by 6 bases and J by 0 bases, with 8 bases between the two germline ends.

The gene calls are TRBV7-9 and TRBJ2-7, with a tentative D call TRBD1 (5 bases). V was cut by 1 base and J by 3 bases, with 10 bases left in between. This CDR3 is built from 14 residues. Germline CDR1 is SEHNR and CDR2 is FQNEAQ (reference sequence). CDR3 bases: TGTGCCAGCAGCTTAGAGGGGTTCCGCTACGAGCAGTACTTC. The encoded protein is CASSLEGFRYEQYF.

The chain combines TRBV4-3 with TRBJ1-2; D call uncertain. Germline CDR1 LGHNA, CDR2 YSLEER. Trimming shortened V by 1 base and J by 0 bases, and 9 bases separated the two germline ends. The CDR3 runs 15 residues. The CDR3 nucleotides read TGCGCCAGCAGCCAAGTTGGAGGAACTAACTATGGCTACACCTTC. It encodes CASSQVGGTNYGYTF.

The gene calls are TRBV6-6 and TRBJ1-5; D perhaps matches TRBD1 (5 bases). CDR3 length: 12 amino acids. The ends were cut back, 8 bases at V and 9 bases at J, with 14 bases in the middle. Germline V gene sequence: CDR1 MNHNY, CDR2 SVGAGI (reference sequence). For the CDR3, the DNA is TGTGCCAGCTCGGCCAGGGAAGGGCCCCAGCATTTT. The encoded protein is CASSAREGPQHF.

The chain has TRBV5-1 and TRBJ2-7, with TRBD1 as a possible D gene (5 bases). This CDR3 region has 18 residues. CDR1 is SGHRS and CDR2 is YFSETQ in the germline V gene. Trimming took 1 base from V and 3 from J, leaving 23 bases between them. The CDR3 loop is CASSLRLRQPARSYEQYF. The DNA of the CDR3 is TGCGCCAGCAGCTTGAGGTTGCGACAGCCCGCTCGGAGCTACGAGCAGTACTTC.

The chain carries TRBV7-2 and TRBJ2-3, with 7 nucleotides matching TRBD1. The CDR3 runs to 14 residues. V shed 6 bases, J shed 2 bases, and the junction held 5 bases outside the gene matches. Germline V gene data show CDR1 as SGHTA and CDR2 as FQGNSA. CDR3 region: CASSPGQFTDTQYF. The CDR3 nucleotides read TGTGCCAGCAGTCCGGGACAGTTCACAGATACGCAGTATTTT.

This rearrangement joins TRBV7-2 to TRBJ2-2, with 11 nucleotides matching TRBD2. V lost 5 bases to trimming and J lost 3 bases; unmatched junction nucleotides: 5. This CDR3 is 16 amino acids long. Germline CDR1 and CDR2: SGHTA and FQGNSA. As DNA, the CDR3 is TGTGCCAGCAGCCTTAGCGGGGGGGCCGACACCGGGGAGCTGTTTTTT. This codes for CASSLSGGADTGELFF.

A word on this clone: One end of the junction fails to match germline, which may point to a read error. This chain joins TRBV7-7 and TRBJ2-5; D is ambiguous. Germline loops: CDR1 SSHAT, CDR2 FNYEAQ (reference sequence). This CDR3 is built from 14 residues. Here the CDR3 DNA reads TGTGCTAGCAGCTTAGACTCGGTAATGGAGACCCAGTACTTC. Translation gives CASSLDSVMETQYF.

CDR3 protein: CASSEQGNEQFF. The CDR3 bases are TGCGCCAGCAGTGAACAGGGTAATGAGCAGTTCTTC. The V call is TRBV10-2, the J call TRBJ2-1; possibly TRBD1 for D (6 bases). This CDR3 is 12 amino acids long. Trimming removed 3 bases at V and 7 bases at J, with 7 bases between. Germline V gene data show CDR1 as WSHSY and CDR2 as SAAADI.

CDR3 sequence (DNA): TGTGCCAGCAGCTTAGGGCCAGTGACAGATACGCAGTATTTT. The encoded protein is CASSLGPVTDTQYF. The rearrangement joins TRBV11-3 to TRBJ2-3; D not certain. Germline V lookup: CDR1 SGHNT, CDR2 YENEEA. There are 14 residues in the CDR3. V was cut by 1 base and J by 3 bases, with 8 bases left in between.

This clone was detected a few times. V usage is TRBV5-1 and J usage is TRBJ2-3; 12 positions agree with TRBD2. Germline-derived CDR1 and CDR2 are SGHRS and YFSETQ. The CDR3 length is 16 residues. With 0 bases clipped from V and 6 bases from J, the junction kept 5 bases outside the gene matches. CDR3 protein: CASSLELAGGTDTQYF. CDR3 in DNA: TGCGCCAGCAGCTTGGAGCTAGCGGGGGGGACGGATACGCAGTATTTT.

This sequence joins TRBV10-1 and TRBJ2-3; the D gene is possibly TRBD1 (5 bases). The CDR3 runs 17 residues. CDR1 WNHNN and CDR2 SYGVQD come from the germline V gene (reference sequence). Trimming stripped 6 bases from V and 2 bases from J, with 21 bases between. CDR3 nucleotides: TGCGCCAGCAGGCACTTCAACAACAGGTTCTCCACAGATACGCAGTATTTT. Translation: CASRHFNNRFSTDTQYF.

This clone was seen only a few times. This chain uses TRBV27 with TRBJ1-4, with D perhaps matching TRBD1 (6 bases). V dropped 2 bases and J dropped 13 bases, with 14 bases sitting between them. The CDR3 covers 13 residues. CDR1 and CDR2 from the germline V gene are MNHEY and SMNVEV (reference sequence). The CDR3 DNA reads TGTGCCAGCAGTTTAGAGAGGGGGGTAAGACTGTTTTTT. Its protein is CASSLERGVRLFF.

V gene TRBV7-2 combines with J gene TRBJ2-3; no clear D gene. The V end was cut by 3 bases, the J end by 8 bases, with 12 bases between. This CDR3 contains 13 residues. Germline CDR1 is SGHTA and CDR2 is FQGNSA. The CDR3 loop reads CASSFGPLGTQYF. The CDR3 DNA is TGTGCCAGCAGCTTTGGACCCTTAGGTACGCAGTATTTT.

This clone was counted only a few times. This CDR3 is CASSRLSSYNEQFF. DNA of the CDR3: TGTGCCAGCTCACGGCTGAGCTCCTACAATGAGCAGTTCTTC. The V and J genes are TRBV18 and TRBJ2-1; no clear D. Per the germline V gene, CDR1 is KGHSH and CDR2 is LQKENI. This CDR3 region has 14 residues. V was shortened by 4 bases and J by 0 bases, with 7 bases between the two germline ends.

The chain employs TRBV6-1 and TRBJ2-7; TRBD1 is a possible D gene (5 bases). V was pared by 6 bases and J by 3 bases, with 18 bases between. The CDR3 totals 15 residues. The germline gives CDR1 MNHNS, CDR2 SASEGT. The CDR3 is CASRVTTDLSYEQYF. DNA for the CDR3: TGTGCCAGCAGGGTCACGACAGACTTAAGCTACGAGCAGTACTTC.